These 15 T cell receptor beta chains share one sample of origin, sequenced in a study of T-cell memory formation after mild COVID-19. MiXCR was run by TCRdb on the 5' RACE reads, yielding one entry per CDR3 protein. The sample contains a few hundred thousand distinct CDR3 sequences, approximately 10% of which appear only once. The sequencing input was PBMCs or a T cell subset sorted from them (not recorded which). The receptors come from a man aged 18 to 30 who had mild COVID-19 (a few samples of this study predate the infection). Cell type and time point are not known.

This clonotype was found a few times. Since a much larger clone is just one base distant, this may be a read error. The chain uses TRBV6-5 and TRBJ2-3, with no clear D. Trimming shortened V by 2 bases and J by 0 bases, and 3 bases separated the two germline ends. The CDR3 runs to 13 residues. Germline CDR1 is MNHEY and CDR2 is SVGAGI. CDR3 sequence reads: CASSYGSTDTQYF. In DNA form, the CDR3 reads TGTGCCAGCAGTTACGGGAGCACAGATACGCAGTATTTT.

This clonotype appeared many times. The rearrangement links TRBV12-3 or TRBV12-4 to TRBJ1-5; no firm D call. The length of the CDR3 is 14 residues. Trimming left V 5 bases short and J 0 bases short, with 8 bases between. CDR3 sequence: CASSPQNSNQPQHF. The CDR3 DNA sequence: TGTGCCAGCAGTCCACAGAATAGCAATCAGCCCCAGCATTTT.

The chain recombines TRBV12-3 or TRBV12-4 with TRBJ2-5, with a tentative D call TRBD2 (5 bases). Trimming cost V 5 bases and J 5 bases, with 9 bases left between them. The CDR3 extends over 12 amino acids. The CDR3 DNA reads TGTGCCAGCAGTCATAGCGTGGAGACCCAGTACTTC. It encodes CASSHSVETQYF.

This clonotype was seen a few times. This chain's CDR3 is CASSAGTAPREQYF. As DNA, the CDR3 is TGTGCCAGCAGCGCCGGGACAGCCCCGCGGGAGCAGTACTTC. The chain employs TRBV7-2 and TRBJ2-7; the match to TRBD1 covers 7 bases. Germline CDR1 SGHTA, CDR2 FQGNSA. This CDR3 has 14 residues. J was trimmed by 7 bases and V by 5 bases; bases with no gene match: 11.

This clonotype showed up just a few times. This rearrangement joins TRBV4-3 to TRBJ2-3; D is possibly TRBD1 or TRBD2 (5 bases each). Trimming took 4 bases from V and 9 from J, leaving 17 bases between them. The germline V gene encodes CDR1 LGHNA and CDR2 YSLEER. This CDR3 is built from 14 residues. The CDR3 DNA sequence: TGCGCCAGCAGCCCCGGGACCACCGGTGGGACGCAGTATTTT. It translates to CASSPGTTGGTQYF.

This clonotype occurred a few times. The chain couples TRBV10-3 to TRBJ1-5, with D possibly TRBD1 on 5 matching bases. The CDR3 has 13 amino acids. Trimming pared 11 bases from V and 0 bases from J, leaving 11 bases between. CDR1 and CDR2 (germline): ENHRY, SYGVKD. The CDR3 protein is CASTVDSNQPQHF. DNA of the CDR3: TGTGCCTCGACAGTAGATAGCAATCAGCCCCAGCATTTT.

This clonotype was found many times. The rearrangement joins TRBV7-9 to TRBJ2-1, with 8 bases fitting TRBD2. Germline CDR1 is SEHNR and CDR2 is FQNEAQ (reference sequence). The CDR3 loop spans 15 amino acids. Trimming removed 4 bases from V and 4 bases from J; junction bases left unmatched: 6. In nucleotides, the CDR3 is TGTGCCAGCAGCTCTGGACTAGCTTCGTACAATGAGCAGTTCTTC. This encodes CASSSGLASYNEQFF.

This chain links TRBV28 with TRBJ2-3; D assignment may be TRBD1 or TRBD2 (5 bases each). CDR1 and CDR2 (germline): MDHEN, SYDVKM. V lost 3 bases and J lost 4, with 11 bases in between. This CDR3 has 14 amino acids. The CDR3 region has the DNA TGTGCCAGCAGTTTGGCTGGGACCCCAGATACGCAGTATTTT. Translation: CASSLAGTPDTQYF.

The CDR3 loop is CASSRAGNQPQHF. In nucleotides, the CDR3 is TGTGCCAGCAGCAGGGCAGGCAATCAGCCCCAGCATTTT. The V and J genes are TRBV6-2 or TRBV6-3 and TRBJ1-5, with D possibly being TRBD1 (5 bases). V lost 6 bases to trimming and J lost 2 bases, with 8 bases between them. The CDR3 is 13 residues long. Per germline, CDR1 MNHEY and CDR2 SVGEGT.

This clonotype was seen repeatedly, ten times or more. The chain employs TRBV27 and TRBJ1-5; no firm D call. CDR1 is MNHEY, CDR2 SMNVEV, per germline (reference sequence). V was shortened by 3 bases and J by 1 base, with 4 bases between the two germline ends. CDR3 length equals 13 residues. The CDR3 loop reads CASSFKSNQPQHF. CDR3 in DNA: TGTGCCAGCAGTTTCAAGAGCAATCAGCCCCAGCATTTT.

The chain links TRBV7-3 to TRBJ2-4, with unresolved D. The CDR3 has 15 amino acids. Trimming cost V 4 bases and J 7 bases, with 17 bases left between them. CDR1 and CDR2 from the germline V gene are SGHTA and FQGTGA. The CDR3 sequence: CASSSAPSNGNIQYF. The CDR3 region has the DNA TGTGCCAGCAGCTCGGCACCGTCTAACGGTAACATTCAGTACTTC. The complete variable domain, with remaining parts taken from reference TRBV7-3 and TRBJ2-4, reads GAGVSQTPSNKVTEKGKYVELRCDPISGHTALYWYRQSLGQGPEFLIYFQGTGAADDSGLPNDRFFAVRPEGSVSTLKIQRTERGDSAVYLCASSSAPSNGNIQYFGAGTRLSVL.

The V gene is TRBV7-9, the J gene TRBJ1-5; TRBD1 aligns across 8 bases. This CDR3 comprises 18 residues. V lost 1 base and J lost 5; bases outside the gene matches: 13. Germline CDR1 and CDR2: SEHNR and FQNEAQ (reference sequence). The DNA for the CDR3 is TGTGCCAGCAGCTTAGTAGGGGACAGGACGGGGATTCATCAGCCCCAGCATTTT. Amino acids: CASSLVGDRTGIHQPQHF.

The gene calls are TRBV27 and TRBJ1-6; no reliable D call. Germline V gene sequence: CDR1 MNHEY, CDR2 SMNVEV (reference sequence). Deletions cut 2 bases from V and 0 bases from J, with 14 bases between. CDR3 size: 18 residues. The CDR3 is CASSLTPSEISYNSPLHF. DNA for the CDR3: TGTGCCAGCAGTTTAACCCCATCGGAAATCTCCTATAATTCACCCCTCCACTTT.

The chain couples TRBV9 to TRBJ1-5; 7 bases match TRBD1. The V and J ends lost 2 bases and 9 bases, in that order; junction bases with no gene match: 8. The CDR3 contains 14 residues. CDR1 and CDR2 (germline): SGDLS, YYNGEE. CDR3: CASSVGQTEGPQHF. The CDR3 region has the DNA TGTGCCAGCAGCGTGGGACAGACAGAGGGGCCCCAGCATTTT.

This clonotype was counted at least ten times. The chain employs TRBV10-3 and TRBJ1-3; no reliable D call. The CDR3 spans 15 residues. V gave up 3 bases and J gave up 2 bases, with 11 bases separating them. The germline V gene has CDR1 ENHRY and CDR2 SYGVKD. CDR3 bases: TGTGCCATCAGTGACACCGGGAAAACTGGAAACACCATATATTTT. Translation: CAISDTGKTGNTIYF.